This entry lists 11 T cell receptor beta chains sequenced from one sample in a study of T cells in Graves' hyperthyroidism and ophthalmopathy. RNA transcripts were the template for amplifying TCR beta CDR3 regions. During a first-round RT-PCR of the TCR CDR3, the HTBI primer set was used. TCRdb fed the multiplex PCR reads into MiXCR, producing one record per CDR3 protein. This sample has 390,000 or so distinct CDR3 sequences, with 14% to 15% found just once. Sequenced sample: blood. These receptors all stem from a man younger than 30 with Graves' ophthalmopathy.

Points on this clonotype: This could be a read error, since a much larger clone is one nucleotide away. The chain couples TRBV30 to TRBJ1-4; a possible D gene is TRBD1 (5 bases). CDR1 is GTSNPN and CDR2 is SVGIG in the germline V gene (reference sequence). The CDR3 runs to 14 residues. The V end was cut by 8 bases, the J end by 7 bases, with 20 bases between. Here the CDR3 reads CAGAGTAGCEKLFF. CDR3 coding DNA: TGTGCCGGGGCCGGCACCGCGGGTTGTGAAAAACTGTTTTTT.

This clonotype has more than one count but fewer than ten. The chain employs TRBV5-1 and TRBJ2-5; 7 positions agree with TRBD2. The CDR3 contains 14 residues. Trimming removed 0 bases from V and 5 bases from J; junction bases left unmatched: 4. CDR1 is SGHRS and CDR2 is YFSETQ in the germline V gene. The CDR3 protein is CASSLGRGKETQYF. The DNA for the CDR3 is TGCGCCAGCAGCTTGGGGCGGGGGAAGGAGACCCAGTACTTC.

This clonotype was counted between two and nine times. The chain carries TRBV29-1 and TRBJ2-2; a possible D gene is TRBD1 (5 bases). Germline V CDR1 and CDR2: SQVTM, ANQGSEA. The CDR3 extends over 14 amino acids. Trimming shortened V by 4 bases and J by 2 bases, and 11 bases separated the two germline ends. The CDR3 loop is CSVGQNTNTGELFF. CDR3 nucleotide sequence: TGCAGCGTTGGACAGAACACAAACACCGGGGAGCTGTTTTTT.

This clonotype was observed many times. CDR3 DNA sequence: TGTGCCAGCAGCACTCGTAGACTAGCGGGGGGCCCAGGTTTCCAAGAGACCCAGTACTTC. This gives the protein CASSTRRLAGGPGFQETQYF. The J gene is TRBJ2-5, the V gene TRBV7-2; TRBD2 aligns across 13 bases. Germline CDR1 SGHTA, CDR2 FQGNSA. The ends lost 5 bases at V and 1 base at J; junction bases unmatched: 16. The CDR3 runs to 20 residues.

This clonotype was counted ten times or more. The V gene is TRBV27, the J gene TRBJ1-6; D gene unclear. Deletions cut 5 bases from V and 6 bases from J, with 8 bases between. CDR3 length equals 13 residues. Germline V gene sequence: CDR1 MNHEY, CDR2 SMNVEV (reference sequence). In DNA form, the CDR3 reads TGTGCCAGCAGTCCGAGGACTAATTCACCCCTCCACTTT. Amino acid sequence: CASSPRTNSPLHF.

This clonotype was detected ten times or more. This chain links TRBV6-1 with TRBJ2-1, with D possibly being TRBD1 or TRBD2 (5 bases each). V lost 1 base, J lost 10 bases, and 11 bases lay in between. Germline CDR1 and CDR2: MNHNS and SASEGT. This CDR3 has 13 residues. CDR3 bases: TGTGCCAGCAGTGAAGTTGGGGGTGGGGAGCAGTTCTTC. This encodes CASSEVGGGEQFF.

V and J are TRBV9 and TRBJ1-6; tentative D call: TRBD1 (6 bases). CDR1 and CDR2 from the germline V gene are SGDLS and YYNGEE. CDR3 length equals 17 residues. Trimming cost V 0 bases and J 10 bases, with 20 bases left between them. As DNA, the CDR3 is TGTGCCAGCAGCGTAGCTGTGATAGCCTCCCAGGGGTCACCCCTCCACTTT. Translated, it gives CASSVAVIASQGSPLHF.

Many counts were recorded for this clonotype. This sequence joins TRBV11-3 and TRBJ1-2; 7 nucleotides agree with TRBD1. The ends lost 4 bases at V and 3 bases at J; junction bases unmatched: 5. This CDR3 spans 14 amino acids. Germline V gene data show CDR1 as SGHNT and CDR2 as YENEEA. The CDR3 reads CASSSRQGYYGYTF. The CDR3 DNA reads TGTGCCAGCAGCTCCCGACAGGGCTACTATGGCTACACCTTC.

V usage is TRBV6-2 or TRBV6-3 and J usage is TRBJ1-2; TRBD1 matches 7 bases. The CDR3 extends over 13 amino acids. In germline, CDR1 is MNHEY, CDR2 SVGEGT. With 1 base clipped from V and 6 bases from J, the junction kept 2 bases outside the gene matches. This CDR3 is CASSYLGGNGYTF. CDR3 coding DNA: TGTGCCAGCAGTTACTTAGGGGGCAATGGCTACACCTTC.

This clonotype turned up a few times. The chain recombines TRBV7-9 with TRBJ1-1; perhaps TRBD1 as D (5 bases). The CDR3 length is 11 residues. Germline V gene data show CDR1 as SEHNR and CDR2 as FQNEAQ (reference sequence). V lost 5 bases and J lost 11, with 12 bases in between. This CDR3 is CASSPGTAAFF. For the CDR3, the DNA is TGTGCCAGCAGCCCCGGGACGGCTGCTTTCTTT.

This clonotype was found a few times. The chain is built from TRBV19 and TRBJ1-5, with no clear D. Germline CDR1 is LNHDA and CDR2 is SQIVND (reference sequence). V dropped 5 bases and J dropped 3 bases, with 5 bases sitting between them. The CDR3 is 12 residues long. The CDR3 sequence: CASSDINQPQHF. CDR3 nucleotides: TGTGCCAGTAGTGACATCAATCAGCCCCAGCATTTT.